A selection of T cell receptor beta chains follows, all from one sample in a study of beta chain features in type 1 diabetes. Using immunoSEQ multiplex PCR, the repertoire was profiled, and TCRdb retains in-frame clones only, with some absent. The sample holds under 150,000 clones, about 7.1% seen once. The sequenced sample was central memory CD4+ T cells from blood. The receptor source for this set is a woman under 40 in good health. CDR3s include the opening cysteine and the closing phenylalanine or tryptophan. A D gene is named only where the DNA matches it firmly. The listing skips clone size in some rows; elsewhere it reads once, few, many or a size class.

V gene	D gene	J gene	clone size	CDR3 protein	CDR3 DNA
TRBV7-3	.	TRBJ2-1	many	CASSLAESSYNEQFF	TGTGCCAGCAGCTTAGCGGAAAGCTCCTACAATGAGCAGTTCTTC
TRBV2	.	TRBJ1-1	few	CASSRTINSNTEAFF	TGTGCCAGCAGCCGGACAATCAATTCGAACACTGAAGCTTTCTTT
TRBV20-1	.	TRBJ1-2	many	CSAQRGDGYTF	TGCAGTGCTCAAAGGGGCGATGGCTACACCTTC
TRBV19	.	TRBJ2-1	.	CASSKGDAGHNEQFF	TGTGCCAGTAGTAAGGGGGACGCAGGACACAATGAGCAGTTCTTC
TRBV9	.	TRBJ1-1	.	CASSVVFGNTEAFF	TGTGCCAGCAGCGTAGTTTTCGGGAACACTGAAGCTTTCTTT
TRBV7-9	TRBD1	TRBJ2-5	.	CASSLATGGAFETQYF	TGTGCCAGCAGCTTAGCGACAGGGGGCGCCTTCGAGACCCAGTACTTC
TRBV12-5	TRBD2	TRBJ2-1	many	CASGPGLPLTYNEQFF	TGTGCTAGTGGTCCGGGACTACCCTTAACATACAATGAGCAGTTCTTC
TRBV28	.	TRBJ2-1	.	CASMGSSGDYNEQFF	TGTGCCAGCATGGGAAGTTCCGGGGACTACAATGAGCAGTTCTTC
TRBV4-1	TRBD1	TRBJ2-2	.	CASSRGQGASSGELFF	TGCGCCAGCAGCCGAGGACAGGGGGCTTCCTCCGGGGAGCTGTTTTTT
TRBV15	.	TRBJ2-1	few	CATSRDKAGIYNEQFF	TGTGCCACCAGCAGAGATAAGGCCGGGATCTACAATGAGCAGTTCTTC
TRBV11-3	TRBD2	TRBJ2-3	once	CASSLGALAGGDTQYF	TGTGCCAGCAGCTTAGGAGCACTAGCGGGAGGAGATACGCAGTATTTT
TRBV27	.	TRBJ2-7	.	CASSPQGSGEQYF	TGTGCCAGCAGTCCTCAGGGGAGCGGCGAGCAGTACTTC
TRBV7-2	.	TRBJ1-5	.	CASSQGTLSNQPQHF	TGTGCCAGCAGCCAAGGGACACTTAGCAATCAGCCCCAGCATTTT
TRBV27	.	TRBJ2-7	few	CASSPPPSQGSYEQYF	TGTGCCAGCAGTCCGCCCCCCTCACAGGGCTCCTACGAGCAGTACTTC
TRBV7-9	TRBD1	TRBJ2-1	few	CASSARQGSYNEQFF	TGTGCCAGCAGCGCTAGACAGGGGTCCTACAATGAGCAGTTCTTC
TRBV9	.	TRBJ2-5	.	CASTRQGGQETQYF	TGTGCCAGCACCCGGCAGGGCGGACAAGAGACCCAGTACTTC
TRBV6-5	TRBD1	TRBJ1-2	.	CASRTRGREFGYTF	TGTGCCAGCAGGACTAGGGGGCGAGAATTTGGCTACACCTTC
TRBV4-3	.	TRBJ2-1	few	CASSQDVKTVVYNEQFF	TGCGCCAGCAGCCAAGACGTCAAGACTGTGGTCTACAATGAGCAGTTCTTC
TRBV9	.	TRBJ1-4	few	CASSSYPGTAVNEKLFF	TGTGCCAGCAGCTCCTACCCCGGGACTGCGGTAAATGAAAAACTGTTTTTT
TRBV25-1	.	TRBJ2-1	many	CASSLVKEQFF	TGTGCCAGCAGTCTAGTCAAGGAGCAGTTCTTC
TRBV18	.	TRBJ1-4	.	CASSQGPGANEKLFF	TGTGCCAGCTCACAGGGCCCAGGGGCTAATGAAAAACTGTTTTTT
TRBV7-6	TRBD2	TRBJ2-7	few	CASSPRLAPAYEQYF	TGTGCCAGCAGCCCTCGACTAGCGCCAGCCTACGAGCAGTACTTC
TRBV28	.	TRBJ1-1	few	CASRPSGGRGTEAFF	TGTGCCAGCAGACCCTCCGGGGGTAGGGGCACTGAAGCTTTCTTT
TRBV2	TRBD2	TRBJ2-3	.	CASKLAGSTDTQYF	TGTGCCAGCAAACTAGCGGGGAGCACAGATACGCAGTATTTT
TRBV12-5	TRBD1	TRBJ2-5	.	CASGLDRGETQYF	TGTGCTAGTGGTTTGGACAGGGGAGAGACCCAGTACTTC
TRBV7-6	TRBD1	TRBJ2-7	.	CASSRDRAAYEQYF	TGTGCCAGCAGCAGGGACAGGGCCGCCTACGAGCAGTACTTC